This T cell receptor beta chain was sequenced in a study of cytomegalovirus exposure and HLA in healthy donors. Overall study context: Both the roughly 120 validation repertoires and the roughly 700 first-cohort repertoires used the same platform, as reported by a later analysis.

Germline CDR1 and CDR2: SGHRS and YFSETQ. The V end was cut by 3 bases, the J end by 11 bases, with 17 bases between. This CDR3 spans 13 amino acids. The donors were members of the validation cohort comprising 120 subjects, separate from the roughly 680-subject first cohort. This table comes from immunoSEQ multiplex PCR, and its TCRdb copy is limited to in-frame clones, with some not included. The profile covers about 130,000 clones, with nearly 90% appearing a single time and 3% to 4% taken by the ten largest. Sequenced sample: PBMCs. The rearrangement uses TRBV5-1 and TRBJ1-2, with unresolved D. This clonotype was sampled from a man younger than 40 in good health and CMV-seronegative. The CDR3: CASSSAGWQTYTF. As DNA, the CDR3 is TGCGCCAGCAGCTCGGCCGGGTGGCAGACGTACACCTTC. Filled out from reference TRBV5-1 and TRBJ1-2, the complete variable domain reads KAGVTQTPRYLIKTRGQQVTLSCSPISGHRSVSWYQQTPGQGLQFLFEYFSETQRNKGNFPGRFSGRQFSNSRSEMNVSTLELGDSALYLCASSSAGWQTYTFGSGTRLTVV.